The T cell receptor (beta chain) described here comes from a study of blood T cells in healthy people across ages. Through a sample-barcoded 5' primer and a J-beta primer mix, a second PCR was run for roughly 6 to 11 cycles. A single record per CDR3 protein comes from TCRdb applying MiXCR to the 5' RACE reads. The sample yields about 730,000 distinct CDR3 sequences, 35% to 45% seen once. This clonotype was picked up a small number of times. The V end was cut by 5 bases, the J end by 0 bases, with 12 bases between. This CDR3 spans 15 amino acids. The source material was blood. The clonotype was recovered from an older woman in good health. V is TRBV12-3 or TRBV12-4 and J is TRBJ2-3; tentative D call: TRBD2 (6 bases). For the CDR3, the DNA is TGTGCCAGCAGTCCCGGGGGATCTAGCACAGATACGCAGTATTTT. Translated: CASSPGGSSTDTQYF.